The 19 T cell receptor beta chains listed next were all sequenced from one sample in a study of blood T cell repertoires in COVID-19. Method: immunoSEQ multiplex PCR; TCRdb's copy keeps in-frame clones and lacks some. The sample holds a few hundred thousand clones; approximately 89% are singletons and the top ten take about 2.5%. Specimen: PBMCs or T cells enriched from blood (not recorded which). The receptors were gathered from a woman in her thirties or forties with acute COVID-19.

Details on this clone: The same CDR3 can be traced to other DNA sequences in this sample. V gene TRBV5-1 combines with J gene TRBJ1-1; 8 nucleotides align to TRBD1. With 4 bases clipped from V and 2 bases from J, the junction kept 7 bases outside the gene matches. From germline, CDR1 is SGHRS and CDR2 YFSETQ. CDR3 length: 15 residues. DNA for the CDR3: TGCGCCAGCAGCCCAAGGGCAGGGGGCAACACTGAAGCTTTCTTT. As protein: CASSPRAGGNTEAFF. The full variable domain, its missing parts supplied by reference TRBV5-1 and TRBJ1-1, is KAGVTQTPRYLIKTRGQQVTLSCSPISGHRSVSWYQQTPGQGLQFLFEYFSETQRNKGNFPGRFSGRQFSNSRSEMNVSTLELGDSALYLCASSPRAGGNTEAFFGQGTRLTVV.

The chain couples TRBV7-2 to TRBJ2-3; maybe TRBD2 (5 bases). Germline CDR1 reads SGHTA; CDR2 reads FQGNSA. This CDR3 has 18 residues. Trimming removed 5 bases at V and 6 bases at J, with 27 bases between. In DNA, the CDR3 is TGTGCCAGCAGCCCGACCGTTGGTGGGAGAATGTCTGCGGATACGCAGTATTTT. Amino acid sequence: CASSPTVGGRMSADTQYF.

The rearrangement links TRBV10-2 to TRBJ2-1, with 10 bases aligning to TRBD2. Trimming took 2 bases from V and 8 from J; bases not matched to a gene: 6. The CDR3 consists of 15 residues. Per germline, CDR1 WSHSY and CDR2 SAAADI. DNA of the CDR3: TGCGCCAGCAGTGAGCCACTAGCGGGAAACCATGAGCAGTTCTTC. It codes for CASSEPLAGNHEQFF.

The V gene is TRBV6-2 or TRBV6-3, the J gene TRBJ1-1; 9 nucleotides line up with TRBD1. Trimming cost V 1 base and J 0 bases; bases outside gene matches: 9. The CDR3 is 18 residues long. Germline-derived CDR1 and CDR2 are MNHEY and SVGEGT. CDR3 protein: CASSYFYRGRKMNTEAFF. CDR3 nucleotides: TGTGCCAGCAGTTACTTCTACAGGGGGCGTAAGATGAACACTGAAGCTTTCTTT.

The rearrangement joins TRBV19 to TRBJ1-5; no firm D call. CDR3 length equals 16 residues. Germline-derived CDR1 and CDR2 are LNHDA and SQIVND (reference sequence). Trimming removed 3 bases at V and 2 bases at J, with 14 bases between. CDR3 sequence (DNA): TGTGCCAGTAGTATCGTCCAGTTTAGCGGCAATCAGCCCCAGCATTTT. Its protein is CASSIVQFSGNQPQHF.

This clone was observed a single time. V usage is TRBV27 and J usage is TRBJ1-5; the D gene is possibly TRBD1 (5 bases). Germline values: CDR1 MNHEY, CDR2 SMNVEV (reference sequence). V was clipped by 2 bases and J by 1 base, with 9 bases between them. This CDR3 has 15 amino acids. The CDR3 region is CASSLDRGSNQPQHF. The CDR3, as DNA: TGTGCCAGCAGTTTAGACCGGGGGAGCAATCAGCCCCAGCATTTT.

The rearrangement links TRBV11-2 to TRBJ2-3; 8 positions match TRBD2. The length of the CDR3 is 16 residues. Looked up from germline, CDR1 is SGHAT and CDR2 is FQNNGV. V shed 0 bases and J 2 bases; nucleotides not matched to a gene: 4. The CDR3 protein is CASSLEIAGSTDTQYF. DNA of the CDR3: TGTGCCAGCAGCTTAGAAATAGCGGGGTCCACAGATACGCAGTATTTT. The variable domain in full, completed from reference TRBV11-2 and TRBJ2-3, reads EAGVAQSPRYKIIEKRQSVAFWCNPISGHATLYWYQQILGQGPKLLIQFQNNGVVDDSQLPKDRFSAERLKGVDSTLKIQPAKLEDSAVYLCASSLEIAGSTDTQYFGPGTRLTVL.

J is TRBJ2-5 and V is TRBV6-5; D possibly corresponds to TRBD1 (6 bases). The CDR3 spans 13 residues. V was cut by 6 bases and J by 5 bases, with 13 bases left in between. In germline, CDR1 is MNHEY, CDR2 SVGAGI. The CDR3 is CASRTGQRETQYF. For the CDR3, the DNA is TGTGCCAGCAGAACCGGACAGAGGGAGACCCAGTACTTC.

The CDR3 region is CASSIAVAGNQPQHF. In DNA, the CDR3 is TGTGCCAGTAGTATAGCGGTGGCAGGAAATCAGCCCCAGCATTTT. This chain joins TRBV19 and TRBJ1-5; D unresolved. The CDR3 contains 15 residues. Trimming pared 1 base from V and 4 bases from J, leaving 11 bases between. The germline CDR1 and CDR2 sequences are LNHDA and SQIVND (reference sequence).

CDR3 loop: CASSLIAGGDKNIQYF. In DNA form, the CDR3 reads TGTGCCAGTAGCCTCATAGCGGGAGGGGACAAAAACATTCAGTACTTC. The genes are TRBV19 and TRBJ2-4, with 11 bases that match TRBD2. CDR1 and CDR2 from the germline V gene are LNHDA and SQIVND (reference sequence). The V segment lost 6 bases and the J segment 3 bases; nucleotides outside the gene matches: 7. The CDR3 runs to 16 residues.

The V and J genes are TRBV2 and TRBJ2-4; 12 nucleotides line up with TRBD2. CDR1 is SNHLY, CDR2 FYNNEI, per germline. Losses at the gene ends were 6 bases for V and 0 bases for J; bases not matched to a gene: 12. The CDR3 has 19 amino acids. The CDR3, as DNA: TGTGCCAGCAGCATTACGACTAGCGGGAGTTCGGTAGCCAAAAACATTCAGTACTTC. Its translation is CASSITTSGSSVAKNIQYF.

About this clone: This same CDR3 is encoded by further DNA sequences in the sample. The V and J genes are TRBV12-3 or TRBV12-4 and TRBJ1-3, with 7 bases that match TRBD1. Unmatched junction bases numbered 7, after V lost 6 bases and J lost 8 bases. The CDR3 is 13 residues long. The CDR3 reads CASSLRQGDTIYF. The DNA for the CDR3 is TGTGCCAGCAGCCTAAGACAGGGAGACACCATATATTTT.

This clone was picked up one time. The chain has TRBV5-1 and TRBJ1-3; the match to TRBD1 covers 7 bases. CDR3 length equals 14 residues. Germline V gene data show CDR1 as SGHRS and CDR2 as YFSETQ. Trimming cost V 5 bases and J 2 bases; bases outside gene matches: 4. In DNA, the CDR3 is TGCGCCAGCAGGGTAGACAGGGCTGGAAACACCATATATTTT. Amino acids: CASRVDRAGNTIYF.

This rearrangement joins TRBV20-1 to TRBJ1-1; D ambiguous. This CDR3 is 11 amino acids long. V was pared by 5 bases and J by 1 base, with 5 bases between. Germline-derived CDR1 and CDR2 are DFQATT and SNEGSKA (reference sequence). The CDR3 loop is CSASGNTEAFF. For the CDR3, the DNA is TGCAGTGCTTCAGGGAACACTGAAGCTTTCTTT.

This clone was found once. V gene TRBV7-2 combines with J gene TRBJ2-1, with 8 bases identical to TRBD2. J was trimmed by 5 bases and V by 4 bases; bases with no gene match: 4. This CDR3 region has 14 residues. Germline CDR1 reads SGHTA; CDR2 reads FQGNSA. The CDR3 region is CASSYQRGNNEQFF. In DNA, the CDR3 is TGTGCCAGCAGCTATCAGCGGGGGAACAATGAGCAGTTCTTC.

In DNA, the CDR3 is TGTGCCACCAGTGACTCTCGGACAGGGTACGGTCAGCCCCAGCATTTT. Translating gives CATSDSRTGYGQPQHF. This sequence joins TRBV24-1 and TRBJ1-5; 8 bases map to TRBD1. The CDR3 runs 16 residues. Germline trimming cut 4 bases from V and 6 bases from J; bases unmatched to any gene: 10. Germline loops: CDR1 KGHDR, CDR2 SFDVKD.

The chain joins TRBV7-2 to TRBJ1-2, with 11 bases matching TRBD1. Germline V gives CDR1 SGHTA, CDR2 FQGNSA. V was pared by 4 bases and J by 8 bases, with 6 bases of the junction left unmatched. CDR3 length equals 14 residues. For the CDR3, the DNA is TGTGCCAGCAGCTCAGGACAGGGGGCGGGCGGCTACACCTTC. Translated: CASSSGQGAGGYTF.

This chain connects TRBV12-3 or TRBV12-4 to TRBJ2-5; possibly TRBD2 for D (6 bases). The CDR3 sequence is 12 residues long. V was pared by 6 bases and J by 5 bases, with 10 bases between. The CDR3 sequence is CASRGGRETQYF. The CDR3 region has the DNA TGTGCCAGCAGGGGGGGAAGGGAGACCCAGTACTTC.

This clone was picked up a small number of times. This chain uses TRBV9 with TRBJ2-3; 8 bases fit TRBD2. V lost 0 bases, J lost 2 bases, and 5 bases stayed unmatched. This CDR3 has 16 amino acids. From germline, CDR1 is SGDLS and CDR2 YYNGEE. The CDR3 loop is CASSVAGGAYTDTQYF. In DNA form, the CDR3 reads TGTGCCAGCAGCGTAGCGGGGGGGGCATACACAGATACGCAGTATTTT.